The 30 T cell receptor beta chains reported below all come from one sample, sequenced in a study of vaccination and CD4 T cells after COVID-19. Treatment given: approximately 9-day PBMC culture with coronavirus spike peptide pools or control peptides (ViraFEST assay). The collection of CD4+ T cells from the unexposed donor took place before the COVID-19 pandemic (2011-2018). These receptors have no known antigen. CD4+ T cells that had been cultured provided DNA sequenced with the Oncomine TCR Beta short-read assay. TCRdb re-analysed the PCR reads in MiXCR, keeping a single row per CDR3 protein. The table has around 5,400 distinct CDR3 sequences, approximately 39% seen once. Sequenced: CD4+ T cells from blood, cultured in vitro. The origin of the receptors is a human donor in good health.

The chain carries TRBV5-8 and TRBJ2-5; maybe TRBD1 (5 bases). Trimming left V 4 bases short and J 4 bases short, with 17 bases between. Germline V gene data show CDR1 as SGHTS and CDR2 as YDEGEE. The CDR3 contains 15 residues. CDR3 loop: CASSPWGASRETQYF. CDR3 in DNA: TGTGCCAGCAGCCCCTGGGGCGCAAGTAGAGAGACCCAGTACTTC.

This clonotype was observed a few times. The chain has TRBV6-1 and TRBJ1-5, with 9 bases fitting TRBD1. V lost 7 bases to trimming and J lost 5 bases; unmatched junction nucleotides: 9. There are 15 residues in the CDR3. Germline CDR1 MNHNS, CDR2 SASEGT. In DNA, the CDR3 is TGTGCCAGCAAGATGGGACAGGGCTGGCATCAGCCCCAGCATTTT. Its protein is CASKMGQGWHQPQHF.

The chain combines TRBV19 with TRBJ2-2; perhaps TRBD1 as D (6 bases). The CDR3 is 12 residues long. V lost 7 bases and J lost 6, with 9 bases in between. Per germline, CDR1 LNHDA and CDR2 SQIVND (reference sequence). The CDR3: CASIDRPGELFF. The CDR3 bases are TGTGCCAGTATCGACAGGCCCGGGGAGCTGTTTTTT.

In its sample, this clonotype was seen a few times. The chain is built from TRBV30 and TRBJ1-1; D not certain. This CDR3 spans 14 amino acids. With 0 bases removed from V and 5 bases from J, the gap between germline ends came to 13 bases. Germline values: CDR1 GTSNPN, CDR2 SVGIG (reference sequence). CDR3: CAWSVRGRGTEAFF. DNA for the CDR3: TGTGCCTGGAGTGTACGAGGTAGAGGGACTGAAGCTTTCTTT.

The chain uses TRBV28 and TRBJ1-6, with D unresolved. V was cut by 1 base and J by 7 bases, with 11 bases left in between. CDR1 is MDHEN, CDR2 SYDVKM, per germline. This CDR3 contains 15 residues. CDR3 region: CASSLLSGLNSPLHF. In DNA form, the CDR3 reads TGTGCCAGCAGTTTATTGTCGGGATTGAATTCACCCCTCCACTTT.

This clonotype was detected a few times. The rearrangement links TRBV6-5 to TRBJ1-5, with 11 bases fitting TRBD1. Germline loops: CDR1 MNHEY, CDR2 SVGAGI. Trimming at V came to 4 bases and at J to 5 bases, leaving 4 bases not matched to a gene. This CDR3 is built from 15 residues. CDR3 protein: CASSLGQGAYQPQHF. CDR3 in DNA: TGTGCCAGCAGTTTAGGACAGGGGGCCTATCAGCCCCAGCATTTT.

The rearrangement uses TRBV20-1 and TRBJ2-3, with 9 bases matching TRBD1. The CDR3 length is 15 residues. V shed 5 bases and J 4 bases; nucleotides not matched to a gene: 10. Germline V lookup: CDR1 DFQATT, CDR2 SNEGSKA (reference sequence). DNA for the CDR3: TGCAGTGCTTCTTTGACAGGGGGGGACGCAGATACGCAGTATTTT. Translating it yields CSASLTGGDADTQYF.

V gene TRBV6-2 or TRBV6-3 combines with J gene TRBJ2-1; D remains ambiguous. CDR1 is MNHEY and CDR2 is SVGEGT in the germline V gene. V dropped 0 bases and J dropped 0 bases, with 3 bases sitting between them. The CDR3 is 14 residues long. CDR3 nucleotides: TGTGCCAGCAGTTACTCCAGCTCCTACAATGAGCAGTTCTTC. This codes for CASSYSSSYNEQFF.

This clonotype was found a few times. This chain joins TRBV7-2 and TRBJ1-1; 7 nucleotides agree with TRBD1. The germline CDR1 and CDR2 sequences are SGHTA and FQGNSA. CDR3 length equals 14 residues. Losses at the gene ends were 5 bases for V and 5 bases for J; bases not matched to a gene: 8. CDR3 region: CASSIDRERTEAFF. Written as DNA, the CDR3 is TGTGCCAGCAGCATCGACAGGGAGAGGACTGAAGCTTTCTTT.

The V gene is TRBV20-1, the J gene TRBJ1-1; tentative D call: TRBD1 (5 bases). CDR1 and CDR2 (germline): DFQATT, SNEGSKA (reference sequence). Trimming left V 3 bases short and J 0 bases short, with 14 bases between. There are 15 residues in the CDR3. CDR3 coding DNA: TGCAGTGCTAGGTACCTGGGGGGGATGAACACTGAAGCTTTCTTT. Its protein is CSARYLGGMNTEAFF.

The rearrangement links TRBV24-1 to TRBJ2-3; the match to TRBD2 covers 8 bases. The trim removed 3 bases at V and 4 bases at J, leaving 11 bases unmatched. Looked up from germline, CDR1 is KGHDR and CDR2 is SFDVKD. The CDR3 has 17 amino acids. CDR3 region: CATSDRSSGGAADTQYF. The DNA of the CDR3 is TGTGCCACCAGTGATCGCAGTTCGGGGGGGGCCGCAGATACGCAGTATTTT.

This clonotype was recorded a few times. The gene calls are TRBV7-3 and TRBJ1-1; D is uncertain. Germline-derived CDR1 and CDR2 are SGHTA and FQGTGA. The CDR3 runs 13 residues. Trimming stripped 5 bases from V and 2 bases from J, with 9 bases between. The chain's CDR3 is CASSQQYNTEAFF. The CDR3 DNA reads TGTGCCAGCAGCCAACAGTATAACACTGAAGCTTTCTTT. Full variable domain (outside the CDR3, taken from reference TRBV7-3 and TRBJ1-1): GAGVSQTPSNKVTEKGKYVELRCDPISGHTALYWYRQSLGQGPEFLIYFQGTGAADDSGLPNDRFFAVRPEGSVSTLKIQRTERGDSAVYLCASSQQYNTEAFFGQGTRLTVV.

This clonotype was observed a handful of times. This chain connects TRBV29-1 to TRBJ2-5; D remains unclear. This CDR3 spans 13 amino acids. V shed 4 bases and J shed 6 bases, with 15 bases lying between them. Germline V gene sequence: CDR1 SQVTM, CDR2 ANQGSEA. The CDR3 DNA reads TGCAGCGTTGCACAATCCCTCCTGAAGACCCAGTACTTC. Amino acids: CSVAQSLLKTQYF.

For the CDR3, the DNA is TGTGCCATCAGGCAAGGCTATGAGCAGTTCTTC. Translation gives CAIRQGYEQFF. The chain recombines TRBV10-3 with TRBJ2-1; D ambiguous. V was cut by 6 bases and J by 8 bases, with 8 bases left in between. Germline-derived CDR1 and CDR2 are ENHRY and SYGVKD. The CDR3 contains 11 residues.

The V gene is TRBV10-3, the J gene TRBJ2-3; TRBD2 aligns across 7 bases. Losses at the gene ends were 2 bases for V and 2 bases for J; bases not matched to a gene: 1. The CDR3 sequence is 14 residues long. Germline CDR1 ENHRY, CDR2 SYGVKD. The CDR3, as DNA: TGTGCCATCAGTGAGGGGGGGGACACAGATACGCAGTATTTT. Translated, it gives CAISEGGDTDTQYF.

This clonotype came up a few times. This chain connects TRBV7-2 to TRBJ2-7; 11 bases match TRBD2. The CDR3 runs 15 residues. The ends lost 5 bases at V and 3 bases at J; junction bases unmatched: 6. The germline gives CDR1 SGHTA, CDR2 FQGNSA. CDR3 in DNA: TGTGCCAGCAGCCGAAACCTAGCGGGGGGCTACGAGCAGTACTTC. This translates into CASSRNLAGGYEQYF.

V gene TRBV30 combines with J gene TRBJ1-2; 12 bases are a match to TRBD1. CDR1 is GTSNPN, CDR2 SVGIG, per germline (reference sequence). The CDR3 runs 15 residues. J gave up 7 bases and V 3 bases, and 9 bases lay outside the gene matches. CDR3 in amino acids: CAWSRDRGRWGGYTF. The CDR3 DNA reads TGTGCCTGGAGCAGGGACAGGGGGCGGTGGGGTGGCTACACCTTC.

This chain links TRBV7-9 with TRBJ1-5, with D perhaps matching TRBD1 (5 bases). Germline loops: CDR1 SEHNR, CDR2 FQNEAQ (reference sequence). This CDR3 is 14 amino acids long. V gave up 5 bases and J gave up 5 bases, with 13 bases separating them. The CDR3 region is CASSTAGGYQPQHF. The CDR3 nucleotides read TGTGCCAGCAGCACAGCGGGGGGTTATCAGCCCCAGCATTTT.

The J gene is TRBJ2-1, the V gene TRBV20-1; TRBD2 matches at 15 bases. V was pared by 6 bases and J by 7 bases, with 4 bases of the junction left unmatched. The CDR3 is 14 residues long. Germline assignment: CDR1 DFQATT and CDR2 SNEGSKA (reference sequence). The CDR3 here is CSASGTSGGNEQFF. CDR3 nucleotide sequence: TGCAGTGCGTCCGGGACTAGCGGGGGGAATGAGCAGTTCTTC.

The J gene is TRBJ1-1, the V gene TRBV20-1; a weak D match, TRBD1 (5 bases). This CDR3 has 11 amino acids. CDR1 DFQATT and CDR2 SNEGSKA come from the germline V gene (reference sequence). Trimming pared 4 bases from V and 5 bases from J, leaving 8 bases between. The CDR3 loop reads CSAKGQTEAFF. CDR3 in DNA: TGCAGTGCTAAGGGGCAAACTGAAGCTTTCTTT.

In its sample, this clonotype was seen once. The chain couples TRBV11-1 to TRBJ1-4; 10 positions agree with TRBD1. This CDR3 is built from 14 residues. Germline-derived CDR1 and CDR2 are SGHAT and FQDESV (reference sequence). The junction had 5 bases not matched to a gene; V was cut back by 5 bases and J by 8 bases. The CDR3 bases are TGTGCCAGCAGCCCGGGACAGGGGAAAGAAAAACTGTTTTTT. It codes for CASSPGQGKEKLFF.

This clonotype was observed a few times. This chain joins TRBV6-4 and TRBJ2-3, with 10 nucleotides matching TRBD2. J was trimmed by 0 bases and V by 3 bases; bases with no gene match: 3. The germline CDR1 and CDR2 sequences are MRHNA and SNTAGT. There are 16 residues in the CDR3. The chain's CDR3 is CASSETSGESTDTQYF. The CDR3 region has the DNA TGTGCCAGCAGTGAAACTAGCGGGGAAAGCACAGATACGCAGTATTTT.

This clonotype was seen only a few times. The genes are TRBV6-2 or TRBV6-3 and TRBJ1-2, with D possibly matching TRBD1 (5 bases). Looked up from germline, CDR1 is MNHEY and CDR2 is SVGEGT. This CDR3 contains 18 residues. Trimming cost V 4 bases and J 7 bases, with 28 bases left between them. CDR3 loop: CASSLWGGVNQKKVGYTF. The DNA of the CDR3 is TGTGCCAGCAGTTTGTGGGGGGGGGTCAACCAAAAGAAGGTTGGCTACACCTTC.

This clonotype has a handful of counts. V is TRBV10-1 and J is TRBJ1-5; D not certain. Germline values: CDR1 WNHNN, CDR2 SYGVQD (reference sequence). This CDR3 has 13 amino acids. Trimming removed 2 bases at V and 1 base at J, with 3 bases between. DNA of the CDR3: TGCGCCAGCAGTGAGGCCAGCAATCAGCCCCAGCATTTT. This codes for CASSEASNQPQHF.

The rearrangement links TRBV11-2 to TRBJ1-1; D is unclear. The CDR3 length is 13 residues. The V gene's germline CDR1 is SGHAT and CDR2 FQNNGV. The V end was cut by 0 bases, the J end by 7 bases, with 9 bases between. DNA of the CDR3: TGTGCCAGCAGCTTAGATGGACGGAGTGAAGCTTTCTTT. Residues: CASSLDGRSEAFF. Together with reference TRBV11-2 and TRBJ1-1, the CDR3 gives the full variable domain: EAGVAQSPRYKIIEKRQSVAFWCNPISGHATLYWYQQILGQGPKLLIQFQNNGVVDDSQLPKDRFSAERLKGVDSTLKIQPAKLEDSAVYLCASSLDGRSEAFFGQGTRLTVV.

There are a few counts of this clonotype. The chain carries TRBV6-5 and TRBJ2-2; D might be TRBD1 (5 bases). Germline V gene sequence: CDR1 MNHEY, CDR2 SVGAGI. V shed 0 bases and J shed 5 bases, with 13 bases lying between them. This CDR3 spans 16 amino acids. CDR3 protein: CASSYSKGRATGELFF. CDR3 in DNA: TGTGCCAGCAGTTACTCTAAGGGCAGGGCGACCGGGGAGCTGTTTTTT.

This clonotype was seen only a few times. This chain joins TRBV27 and TRBJ2-7; D ambiguous. Germline lookup yields CDR1 MNHEY and CDR2 SMNVEV (reference sequence). CDR3 size: 13 residues. With 4 bases removed from V and 1 base from J, the gap between germline ends came to 8 bases. The CDR3, as DNA: TGTGCCAGCAGTTGGGCCTCTTCCTACGAGCAGTACTTC. As protein: CASSWASSYEQYF.

A few counts support this clonotype. The chain is built from TRBV20-1 and TRBJ1-2; D is undetermined. The CDR3 contains 9 residues. The germline CDR1 and CDR2 sequences are DFQATT and SNEGSKA (reference sequence). CDR3 sequence: CKPGYGYTF. For the CDR3, the DNA is TGCAAGCCCGGCTATGGCTACACCTTC.

The rearrangement joins TRBV6-4 to TRBJ1-6; D not certain. The CDR3 length is 13 residues. From germline, CDR1 is MRHNA and CDR2 SNTAGT. Trimming removed 2 bases from V and 5 bases from J, with 4 bases in between. CDR3 nucleotide sequence: TGTGCCAGCAGTGACAGGGATAATTCACCCCTCCACTTT. This gives the protein CASSDRDNSPLHF.

Remarks on this clonotype: The junction and the germline gene differ at one end; a read error may be behind it. This chain links TRBV7-2 with TRBJ2-7; 8 nucleotides line up with TRBD2. Germline loops: CDR1 SGHTA, CDR2 FQGNSA. The length of the CDR3 is 15 residues. The CDR3 protein is CASSPQAGEGYGQYF. CDR3 in DNA: TGTGCCAGCAGCCCTCAAGCGGGGGAAGGATACGGGCAGTACTTC.